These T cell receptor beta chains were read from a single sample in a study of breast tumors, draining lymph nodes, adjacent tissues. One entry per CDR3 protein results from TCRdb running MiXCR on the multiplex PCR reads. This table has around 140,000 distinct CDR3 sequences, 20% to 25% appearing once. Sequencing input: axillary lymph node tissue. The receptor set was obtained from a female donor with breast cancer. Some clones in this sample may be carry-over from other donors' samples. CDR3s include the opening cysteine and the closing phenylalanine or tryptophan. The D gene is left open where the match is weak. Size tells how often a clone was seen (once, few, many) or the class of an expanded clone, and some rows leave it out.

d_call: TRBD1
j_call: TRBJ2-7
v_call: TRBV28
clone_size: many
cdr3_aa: CASSPSGTGEYEQYF
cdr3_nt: TGTGCCAGCAGTCCCTCCGGGACAGGGGAATACGAGCAGTACTTC

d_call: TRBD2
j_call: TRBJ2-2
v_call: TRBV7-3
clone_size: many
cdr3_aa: CASSPGTSYGELFF
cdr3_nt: TGTGCCAGCAGCCCAGGGACTAGCTACGGGGAGCTGTTTTTT

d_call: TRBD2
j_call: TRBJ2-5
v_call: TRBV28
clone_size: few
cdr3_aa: CASSILTSGAFQETQYF
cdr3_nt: TGTGCCAGCAGTATACTAACTAGCGGAGCTTTCCAAGAGACCCAGTACTTC

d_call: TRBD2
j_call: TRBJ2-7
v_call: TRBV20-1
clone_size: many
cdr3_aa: CSANSGGLSYEQYF
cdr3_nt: TGCAGTGCCAACAGCGGGGGTCTCTCCTACGAGCAGTACTTC

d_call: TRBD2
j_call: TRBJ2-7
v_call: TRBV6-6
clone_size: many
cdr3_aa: CASRGTSGPYEQYF
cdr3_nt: TGTGCCAGCCGCGGGACTAGCGGACCCTACGAGCAGTACTTC

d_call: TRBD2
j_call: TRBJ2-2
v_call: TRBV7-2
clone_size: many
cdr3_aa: CASSPLREVGELFF
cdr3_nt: TGTGCCAGCAGCCCCTTGCGGGAGGTGGGGGAGCTGTTTTTT

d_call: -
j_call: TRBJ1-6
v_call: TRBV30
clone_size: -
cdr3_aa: CAWSETDWAYNSPLHF
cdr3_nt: TGTGCCTGGAGTGAAACGGATTGGGCTTATAATTCACCCCTCCACTTT

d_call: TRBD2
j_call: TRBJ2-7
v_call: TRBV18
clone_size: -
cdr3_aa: CASSSGTSGSPTYAQYF
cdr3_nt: TGTGCCAGCTCATCCGGGACTAGCGGGAGCCCCACCTACGCGCAGTACTTC

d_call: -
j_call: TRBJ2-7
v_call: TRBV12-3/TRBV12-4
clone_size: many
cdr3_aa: CASSPDRLYEQYF
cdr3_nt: TGTGCCAGCAGCCCCGACAGGCTATACGAGCAGTACTTC

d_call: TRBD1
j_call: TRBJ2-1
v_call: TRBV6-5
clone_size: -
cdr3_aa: CASRSTGFPYNEQFF
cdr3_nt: TGTGCCAGCAGGTCGACAGGGTTCCCCTACAATGAGCAGTTCTTC

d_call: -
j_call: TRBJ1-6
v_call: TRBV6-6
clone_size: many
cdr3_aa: CASSYSLGRVGSPLHF
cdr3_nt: TGTGCCAGCAGTTACTCGTTAGGCAGGGTAGGATCACCCCTCCACTTT

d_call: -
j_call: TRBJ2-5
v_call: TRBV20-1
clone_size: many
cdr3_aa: CSARGSEGLTPETQYF
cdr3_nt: TGCAGTGCTAGAGGATCGGAGGGCCTCACCCCCGAGACCCAGTACTTC

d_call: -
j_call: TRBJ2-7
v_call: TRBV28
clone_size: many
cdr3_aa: CASSARAGTSQVF
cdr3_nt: TGTGCCAGCAGTGCGAGGGCCGGGACGTCCCAGGTCTTC

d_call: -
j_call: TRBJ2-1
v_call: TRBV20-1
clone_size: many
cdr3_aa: CSALLPRRRYNEQFF
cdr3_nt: TGCAGTGCTCTACTCCCTAGGAGGCGGTACAATGAGCAGTTCTTC

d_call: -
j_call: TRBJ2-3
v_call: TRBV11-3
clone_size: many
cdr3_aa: CASSLEIDTQYF
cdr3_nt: TGTGCCAGCAGCTTAGAGATAGATACGCAGTATTTT

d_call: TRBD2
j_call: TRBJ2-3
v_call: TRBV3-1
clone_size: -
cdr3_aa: CARTTSKLTDTQYF
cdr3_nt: TGTGCCAGAACGACTAGCAAACTCACAGATACGCAGTATTTT

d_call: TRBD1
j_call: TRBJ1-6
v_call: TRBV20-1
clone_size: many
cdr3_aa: CSAVQGARNSPLHF
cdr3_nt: TGCAGTGCTGTACAGGGGGCCCGAAATTCACCCCTCCACTTT